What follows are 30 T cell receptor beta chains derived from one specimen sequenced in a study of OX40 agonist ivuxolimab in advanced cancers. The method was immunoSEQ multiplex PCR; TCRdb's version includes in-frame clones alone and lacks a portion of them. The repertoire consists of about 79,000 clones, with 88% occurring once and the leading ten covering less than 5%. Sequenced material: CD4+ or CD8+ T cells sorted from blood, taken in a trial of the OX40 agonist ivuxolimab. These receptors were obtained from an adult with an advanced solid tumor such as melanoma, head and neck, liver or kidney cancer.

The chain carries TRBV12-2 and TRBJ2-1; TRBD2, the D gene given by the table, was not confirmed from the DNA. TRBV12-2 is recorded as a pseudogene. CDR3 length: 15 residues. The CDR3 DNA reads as TGTGCAAGTCGCTTAGGAGCTAGCGGGGAGGATGAGCAGTTCTTC. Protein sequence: CASRLGASGEDEQFF.

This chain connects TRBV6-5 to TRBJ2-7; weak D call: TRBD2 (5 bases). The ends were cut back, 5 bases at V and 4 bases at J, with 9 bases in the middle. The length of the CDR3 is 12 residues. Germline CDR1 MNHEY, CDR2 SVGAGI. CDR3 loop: CASSTGTYEQYF. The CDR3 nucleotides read TGTGCCAGCAGTACGGGAACTTACGAGCAGTACTTC.

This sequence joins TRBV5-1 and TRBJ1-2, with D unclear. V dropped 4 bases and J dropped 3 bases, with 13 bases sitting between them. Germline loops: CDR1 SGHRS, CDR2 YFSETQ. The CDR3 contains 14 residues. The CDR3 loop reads CASSPSELDYGYTF. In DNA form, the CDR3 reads TGCGCCAGCAGCCCTTCAGAATTGGACTATGGCTACACCTTC.

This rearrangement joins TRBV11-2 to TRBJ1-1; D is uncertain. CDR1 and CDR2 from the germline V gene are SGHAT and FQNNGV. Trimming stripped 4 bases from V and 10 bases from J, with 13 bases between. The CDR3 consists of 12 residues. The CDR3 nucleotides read TGTGCCAGCAGCTACACACATGGAGGAGCTTTCTTT. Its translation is CASSYTHGGAFF.

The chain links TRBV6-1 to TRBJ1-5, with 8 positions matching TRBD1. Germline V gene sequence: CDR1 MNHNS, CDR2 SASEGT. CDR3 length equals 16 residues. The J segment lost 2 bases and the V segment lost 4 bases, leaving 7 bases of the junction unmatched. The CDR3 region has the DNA TGTGCCAGCAGTGCCCTTGGGACAGGCGGCAATCAGCCCCAGCATTTT. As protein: CASSALGTGGNQPQHF.

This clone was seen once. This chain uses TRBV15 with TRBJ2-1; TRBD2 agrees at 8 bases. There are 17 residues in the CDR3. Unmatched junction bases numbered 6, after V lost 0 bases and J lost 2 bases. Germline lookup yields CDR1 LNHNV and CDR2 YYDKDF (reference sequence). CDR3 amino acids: CATSREASGSPYNEQFF. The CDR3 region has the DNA TGTGCCACCAGCAGAGAAGCAAGCGGGAGCCCCTACAATGAGCAGTTCTTC.

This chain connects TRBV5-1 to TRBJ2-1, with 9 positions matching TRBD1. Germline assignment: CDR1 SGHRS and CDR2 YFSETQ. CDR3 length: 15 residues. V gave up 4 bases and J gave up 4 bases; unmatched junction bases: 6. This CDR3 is CASSLGQGLYNEQFF. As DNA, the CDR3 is TGCGCCAGCAGCCTAGGACAGGGGCTATACAATGAGCAGTTCTTC. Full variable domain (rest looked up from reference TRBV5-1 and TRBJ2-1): KAGVTQTPRYLIKTRGQQVTLSCSPISGHRSVSWYQQTPGQGLQFLFEYFSETQRNKGNFPGRFSGRQFSNSRSEMNVSTLELGDSALYLCASSLGQGLYNEQFFGPGTRLTVL.

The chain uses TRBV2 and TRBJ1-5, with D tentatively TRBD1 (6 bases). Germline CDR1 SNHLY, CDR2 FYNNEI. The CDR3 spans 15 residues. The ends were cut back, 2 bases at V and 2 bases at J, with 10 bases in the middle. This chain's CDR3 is CASSERGAGNQPQHF. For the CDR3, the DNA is TGTGCCAGCAGTGAAAGGGGGGCCGGCAATCAGCCCCAGCATTTT.

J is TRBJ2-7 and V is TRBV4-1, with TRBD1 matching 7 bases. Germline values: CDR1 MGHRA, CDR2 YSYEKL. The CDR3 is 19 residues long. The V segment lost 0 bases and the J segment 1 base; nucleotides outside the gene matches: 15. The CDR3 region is CASSQDKSGLDRTSYEQYF. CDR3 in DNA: TGCGCCAGCAGCCAAGATAAATCGGGGTTGGACAGGACTTCCTACGAGCAGTACTTC.

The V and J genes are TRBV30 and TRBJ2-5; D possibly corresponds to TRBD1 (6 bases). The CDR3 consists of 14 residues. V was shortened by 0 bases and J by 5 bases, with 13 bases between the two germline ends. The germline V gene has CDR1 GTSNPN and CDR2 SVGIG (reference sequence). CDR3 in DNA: TGTGCCTGGAGTGTCGGGCAGGGGTTGGAGACCCAGTACTTC. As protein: CAWSVGQGLETQYF.

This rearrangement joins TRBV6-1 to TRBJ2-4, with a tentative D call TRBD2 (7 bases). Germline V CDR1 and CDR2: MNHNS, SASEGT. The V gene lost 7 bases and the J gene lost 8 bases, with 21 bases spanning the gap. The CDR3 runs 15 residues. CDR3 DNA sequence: TGTGCCAGCACCCGGGACACACTCCGGGAGGACATTCAGTACTTC. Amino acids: CASTRDTLREDIQYF.

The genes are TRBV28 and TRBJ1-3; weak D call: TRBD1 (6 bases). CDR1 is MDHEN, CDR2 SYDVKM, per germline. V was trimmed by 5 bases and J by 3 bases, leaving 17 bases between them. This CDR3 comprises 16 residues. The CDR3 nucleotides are TGTGCCAGCAGTCCGAGGGGGGAATTGGGTGGAAACACCATATATTTT. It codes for CASSPRGELGGNTIYF.

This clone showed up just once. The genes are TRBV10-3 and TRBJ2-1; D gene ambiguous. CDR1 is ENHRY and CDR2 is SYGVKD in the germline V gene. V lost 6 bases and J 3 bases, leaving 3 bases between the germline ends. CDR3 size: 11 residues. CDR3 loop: CAIRNYNEQFF. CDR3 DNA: TGTGCCATCAGGAACTACAATGAGCAGTTCTTC.

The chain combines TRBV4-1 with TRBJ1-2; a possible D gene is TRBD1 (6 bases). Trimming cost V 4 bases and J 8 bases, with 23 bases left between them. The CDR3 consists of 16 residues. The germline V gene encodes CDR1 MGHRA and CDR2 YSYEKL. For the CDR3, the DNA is TGCGCCAGCAGCCCCCAACAGGGACGCCCACCGAGCGGCTACACCTTC. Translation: CASSPQQGRPPSGYTF.

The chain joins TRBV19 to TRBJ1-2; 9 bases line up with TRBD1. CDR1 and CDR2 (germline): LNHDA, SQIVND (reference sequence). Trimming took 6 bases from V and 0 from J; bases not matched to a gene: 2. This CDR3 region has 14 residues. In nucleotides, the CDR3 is TGTGCCAGTAGCCGGGACAGGGCTAACTATGGCTACACCTTC. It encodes CASSRDRANYGYTF.

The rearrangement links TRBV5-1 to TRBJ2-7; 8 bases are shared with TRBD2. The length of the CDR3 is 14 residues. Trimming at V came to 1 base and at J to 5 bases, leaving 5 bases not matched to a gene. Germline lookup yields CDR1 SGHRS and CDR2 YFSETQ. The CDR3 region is CASSLTGGSNEQYF. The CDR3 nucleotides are TGCGCCAGCAGCTTGACGGGAGGGTCCAACGAGCAGTACTTC.

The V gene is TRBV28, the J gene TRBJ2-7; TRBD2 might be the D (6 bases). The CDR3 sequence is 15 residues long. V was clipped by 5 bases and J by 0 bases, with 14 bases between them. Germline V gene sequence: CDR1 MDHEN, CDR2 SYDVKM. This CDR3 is CASSRGTPSSYEQYF. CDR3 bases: TGTGCCAGCAGTCGAGGGACTCCCAGCTCCTACGAGCAGTACTTC. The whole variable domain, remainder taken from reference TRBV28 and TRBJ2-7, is DVKVTQSSRYLVKRTGEKVFLECVQDMDHENMFWYRQDPGLGLRLIYFSYDVKMKEKGDIPEGYSVSREKKERFSLILESASTNQTSMYLCASSRGTPSSYEQYFGPGTRLTVT.

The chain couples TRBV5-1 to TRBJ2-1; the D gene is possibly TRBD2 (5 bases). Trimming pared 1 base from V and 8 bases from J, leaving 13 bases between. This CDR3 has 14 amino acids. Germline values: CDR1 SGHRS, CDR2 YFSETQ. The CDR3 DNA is TGCGCCAGCAGCTTGCCTAGCCCAGGACATGAGCAGTTCTTC. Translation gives CASSLPSPGHEQFF.

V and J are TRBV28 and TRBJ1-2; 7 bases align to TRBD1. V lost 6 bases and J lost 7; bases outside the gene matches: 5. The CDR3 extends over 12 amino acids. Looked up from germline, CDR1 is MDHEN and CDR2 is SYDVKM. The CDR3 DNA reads TGTGCCAGCAGGGGACAGCTGACTGGCTACACCTTC. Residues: CASRGQLTGYTF.

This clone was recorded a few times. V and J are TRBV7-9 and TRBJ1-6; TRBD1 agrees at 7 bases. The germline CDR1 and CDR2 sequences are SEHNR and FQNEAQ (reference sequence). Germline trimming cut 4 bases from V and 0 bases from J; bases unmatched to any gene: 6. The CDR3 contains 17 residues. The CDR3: CASSSAAGGSYNSPLHF. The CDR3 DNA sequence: TGTGCCAGCAGCTCCGCCGCAGGGGGCTCCTATAATTCACCCCTCCACTTT.

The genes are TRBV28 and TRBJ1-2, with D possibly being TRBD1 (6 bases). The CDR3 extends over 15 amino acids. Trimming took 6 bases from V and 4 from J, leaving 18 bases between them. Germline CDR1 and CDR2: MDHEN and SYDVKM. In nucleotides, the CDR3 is TGTGCCAGCAGCACTACGGGACAACCAACCTATGGCTACACCTTC. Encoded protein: CASSTTGQPTYGYTF.

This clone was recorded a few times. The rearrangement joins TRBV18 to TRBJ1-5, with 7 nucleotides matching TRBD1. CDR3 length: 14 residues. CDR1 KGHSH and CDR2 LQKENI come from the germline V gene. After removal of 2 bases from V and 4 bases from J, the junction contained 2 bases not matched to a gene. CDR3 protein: CASSPSGGNQPQHF. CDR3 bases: TGTGCCAGCTCACCATCAGGGGGTAATCAGCCCCAGCATTTT.

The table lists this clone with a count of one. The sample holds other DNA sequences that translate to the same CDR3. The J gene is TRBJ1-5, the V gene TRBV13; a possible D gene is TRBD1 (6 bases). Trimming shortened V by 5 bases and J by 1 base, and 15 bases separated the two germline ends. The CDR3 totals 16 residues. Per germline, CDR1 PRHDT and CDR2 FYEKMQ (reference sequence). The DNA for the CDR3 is TGTGCCAGCAGCATAAAGGGGGGTCCGAGCAATCAGCCCCAGCATTTT. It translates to CASSIKGGPSNQPQHF.

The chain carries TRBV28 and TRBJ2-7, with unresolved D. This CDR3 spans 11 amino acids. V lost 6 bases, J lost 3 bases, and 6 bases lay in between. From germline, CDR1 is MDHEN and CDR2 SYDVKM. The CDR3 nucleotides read TGTGCCAGCAGAAAATTCTACGAGCAGTACTTC. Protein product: CASRKFYEQYF.

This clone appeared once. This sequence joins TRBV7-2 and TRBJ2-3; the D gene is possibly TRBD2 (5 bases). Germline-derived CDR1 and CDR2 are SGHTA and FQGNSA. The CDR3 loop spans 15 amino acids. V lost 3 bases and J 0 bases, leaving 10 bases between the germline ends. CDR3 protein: CASSLGSGSTDTQYF. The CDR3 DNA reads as TGTGCCAGCAGCTTGGGAAGCGGTAGCACAGATACGCAGTATTTT.

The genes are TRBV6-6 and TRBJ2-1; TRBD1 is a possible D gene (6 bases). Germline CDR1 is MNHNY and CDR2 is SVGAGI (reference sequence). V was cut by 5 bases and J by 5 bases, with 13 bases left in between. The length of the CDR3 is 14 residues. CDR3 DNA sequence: TGTGCCAGCAGTCCCAGTCAGGGGAACAATGAGCAGTTCTTC. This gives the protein CASSPSQGNNEQFF.

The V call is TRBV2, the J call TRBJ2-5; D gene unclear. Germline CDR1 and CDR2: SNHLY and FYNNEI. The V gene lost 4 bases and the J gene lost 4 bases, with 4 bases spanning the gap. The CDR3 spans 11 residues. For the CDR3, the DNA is TGTGCCAGCAGTGTGAGAGAGACCCAGTACTTC. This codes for CASSVRETQYF. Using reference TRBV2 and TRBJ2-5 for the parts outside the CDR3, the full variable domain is EPEVTQTPSHQVTQMGQEVILRCVPISNHLYFYWYRQILGQKVEFLVSFYNNEISEKSEIFDDQFSVERPDGSNFTLKIRSTKLEDSAMYFCASSVRETQYFGPGTRLLVL.

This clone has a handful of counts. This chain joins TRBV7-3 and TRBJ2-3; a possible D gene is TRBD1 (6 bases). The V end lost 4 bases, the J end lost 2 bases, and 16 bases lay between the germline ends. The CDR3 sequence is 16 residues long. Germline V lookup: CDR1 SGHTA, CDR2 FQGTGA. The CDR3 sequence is CASSSRGGANTDTQYF. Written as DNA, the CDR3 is TGTGCCAGCAGCTCCCGAGGGGGAGCGAACACAGATACGCAGTATTTT.

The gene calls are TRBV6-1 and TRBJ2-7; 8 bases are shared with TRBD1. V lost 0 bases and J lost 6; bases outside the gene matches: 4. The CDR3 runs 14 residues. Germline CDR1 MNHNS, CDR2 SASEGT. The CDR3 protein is CASSEARGQGEQYF. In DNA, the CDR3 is TGTGCCAGCAGTGAAGCCAGGGGGCAAGGCGAGCAGTACTTC.

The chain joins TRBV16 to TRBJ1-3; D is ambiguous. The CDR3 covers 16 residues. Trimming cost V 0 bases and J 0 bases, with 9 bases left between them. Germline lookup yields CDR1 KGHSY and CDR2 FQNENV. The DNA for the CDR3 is TGTGCCAGCAGCCAATCGGGCCAGGTCTCTGGAAACACCATATATTTT. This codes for CASSQSGQVSGNTIYF.